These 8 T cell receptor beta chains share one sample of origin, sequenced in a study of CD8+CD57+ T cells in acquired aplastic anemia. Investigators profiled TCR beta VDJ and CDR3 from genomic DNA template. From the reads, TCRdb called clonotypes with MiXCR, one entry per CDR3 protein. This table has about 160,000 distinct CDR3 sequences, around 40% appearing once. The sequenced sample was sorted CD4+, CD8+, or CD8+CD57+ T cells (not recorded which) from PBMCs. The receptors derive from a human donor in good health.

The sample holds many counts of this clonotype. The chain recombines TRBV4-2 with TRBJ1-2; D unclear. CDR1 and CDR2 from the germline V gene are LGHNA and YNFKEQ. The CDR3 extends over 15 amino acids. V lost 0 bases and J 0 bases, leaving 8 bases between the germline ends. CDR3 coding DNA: TGTGCCAGCAGCCAAGAGCAGCTAGCTAACTATGGCTACACCTTC. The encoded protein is CASSQEQLANYGYTF.

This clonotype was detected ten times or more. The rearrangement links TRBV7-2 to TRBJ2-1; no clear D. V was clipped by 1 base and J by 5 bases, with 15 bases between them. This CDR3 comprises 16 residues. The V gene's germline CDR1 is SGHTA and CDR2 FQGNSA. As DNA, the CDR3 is TGTGCCAGCAGCTTAGAGTTGATGGGGATCAACAATGAGCAGTTCTTC. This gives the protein CASSLELMGINNEQFF.

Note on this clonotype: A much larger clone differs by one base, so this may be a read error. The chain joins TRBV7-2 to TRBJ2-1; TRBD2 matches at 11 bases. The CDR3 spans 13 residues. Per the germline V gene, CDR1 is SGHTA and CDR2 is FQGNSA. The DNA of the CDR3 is TGTGCCAGCAGCCAGGGACTAGCGGCCCGGGGGTCCTTC. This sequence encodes CASSQGLAARGSF.

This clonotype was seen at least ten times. CDR3 in amino acids: CASSLAPEGNYEQYF. The CDR3, as DNA: TGTGCCAGCAGCTTAGCCCCGGAGGGGAACTACGAGCAGTACTTC. V is TRBV7-2 and J is TRBJ2-7, with a tentative D call TRBD2 (6 bases). V lost 0 bases and J 3 bases, leaving 12 bases between the germline ends. CDR1 and CDR2 from the germline V gene are SGHTA and FQGNSA. There are 15 residues in the CDR3.

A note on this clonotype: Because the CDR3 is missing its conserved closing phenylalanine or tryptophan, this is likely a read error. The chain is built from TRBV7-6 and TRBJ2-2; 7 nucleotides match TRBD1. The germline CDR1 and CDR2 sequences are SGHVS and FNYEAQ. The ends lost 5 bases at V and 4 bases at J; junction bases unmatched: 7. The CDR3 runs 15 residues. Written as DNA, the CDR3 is TGTGCCAGCAGCCAGGACAGGACGTCCACCGGGGAGCTGTTTGTT. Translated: CASSQDRTSTGELFV.

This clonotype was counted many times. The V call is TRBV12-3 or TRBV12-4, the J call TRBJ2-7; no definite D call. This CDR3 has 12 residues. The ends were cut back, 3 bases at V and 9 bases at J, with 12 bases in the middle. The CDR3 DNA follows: TGTGCCAGCAGTTTCAGGACGGGCCGGCAGTACTTC. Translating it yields CASSFRTGRQYF.

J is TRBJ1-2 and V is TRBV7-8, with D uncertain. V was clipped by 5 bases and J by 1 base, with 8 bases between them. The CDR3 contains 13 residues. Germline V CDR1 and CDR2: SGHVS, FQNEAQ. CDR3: CASSKTNNYGYTF. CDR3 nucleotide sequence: TGTGCCAGCAGCAAGACAAATAACTATGGCTACACCTTC.

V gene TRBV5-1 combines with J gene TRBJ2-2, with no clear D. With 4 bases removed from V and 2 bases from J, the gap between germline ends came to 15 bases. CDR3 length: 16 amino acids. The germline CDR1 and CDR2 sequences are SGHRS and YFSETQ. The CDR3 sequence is CASSELPGRNTGELFF. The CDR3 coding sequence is TGCGCCAGCAGCGAACTACCGGGCCGAAACACCGGGGAGCTGTTTTTT.